This T cell receptor beta chain stems from a study of OX40 agonist ivuxolimab in advanced cancers. Across the whole study: Patients assigned to dose escalation were diagnosed with hepatocellular carcinoma, melanoma, renal cell or head and neck cancer. Partial responses occurred in Three dose-escalation patients, one with hepatocellular carcinoma and two with cutaneous melanoma. The study, taken as a whole, reports: Some nonresponders also had low normalized T-cell clonal expansion. Relatively little clonal expansion, among the lowest observed, appeared in partial responders at 0.1-3.0 mg/kg.

A note on this clone: Its specificity is not known.

Clones were read by immunoSEQ multiplex PCR, and TCRdb kept only the in-frame ones, dropping some. The profile shows under 140,000 clones, roughly nine tenths of them singletons. Germline V gives CDR1 MGHRA, CDR2 YSYEKL. The CDR3 contains 16 residues. V shed 4 bases, J shed 6 bases, and the junction held 9 bases outside the gene matches. Specimen: CD4+ or CD8+ T cells sorted from blood, collected in a trial of the OX40 agonist ivuxolimab. This chain joins TRBV4-1 and TRBJ2-1; 10 bases fit TRBD2. The TCR originated in an adult with an advanced solid tumor such as melanoma, head and neck, liver or kidney cancer. Here the CDR3 reads CASSLTPGTSVNEQFF. The CDR3 DNA reads as TGCGCCAGCAGCCTGACTCCCGGGACTAGCGTCAATGAGCAGTTCTTC.